What follows describes a single T cell receptor beta chain. Amplification targeted TCR beta CDR3 regions from RNA transcripts. The HTBI primer set served for first-round RT-PCR of the TCR CDR3. TCRdb re-derived calls from the multiplex PCR reads in MiXCR, one entry per CDR3 protein. The data show about 610,000 distinct CDR3 sequences, about 15% seen once. The CDR3 loop spans 16 amino acids. Germline V gives CDR1 PRHDT, CDR2 FYEKMQ (reference sequence). Trimming stripped 1 base from V and 2 bases from J, with 14 bases between. The data originate from a study of T cells in Graves' hyperthyroidism and ophthalmopathy.

The receptor comes from a woman in her 40s with Graves' ophthalmopathy. V gene TRBV13 combines with J gene TRBJ1-2; no reliable D call. The specimen sequenced was blood. CDR3 region: CASSLAVVGENYGYTF. The CDR3 DNA is TGTGCCAGCAGCTTAGCGGTAGTTGGAGAAAACTATGGCTACACCTTC.